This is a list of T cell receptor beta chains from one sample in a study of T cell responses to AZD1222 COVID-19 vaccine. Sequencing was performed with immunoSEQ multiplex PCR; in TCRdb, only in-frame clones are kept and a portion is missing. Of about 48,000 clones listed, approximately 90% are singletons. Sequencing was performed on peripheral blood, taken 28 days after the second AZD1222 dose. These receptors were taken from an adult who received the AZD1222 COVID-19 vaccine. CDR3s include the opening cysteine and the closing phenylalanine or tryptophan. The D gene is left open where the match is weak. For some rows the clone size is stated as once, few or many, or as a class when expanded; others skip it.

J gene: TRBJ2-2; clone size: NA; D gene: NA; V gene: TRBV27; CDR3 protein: CASSLLATGELFF; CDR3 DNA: TGTGCCAGCAGTTTACTAGCGACCGGGGAGCTGTTTTTT
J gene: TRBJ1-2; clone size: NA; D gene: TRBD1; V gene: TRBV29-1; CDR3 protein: CGTDYGYTF; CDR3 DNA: TGCGGGACAGACTATGGCTACACCTTC
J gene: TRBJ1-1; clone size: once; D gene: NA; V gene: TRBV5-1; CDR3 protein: CASSFRDIANTEAFF; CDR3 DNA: TGCGCCAGCAGCTTCCGGGACATAGCGAACACTGAAGCTTTCTTT
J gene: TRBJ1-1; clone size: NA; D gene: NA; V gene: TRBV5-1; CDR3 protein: CASSLDGTLTTEAFF; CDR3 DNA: TGCGCCAGCAGCTTGGATGGGACCCTAACCACTGAAGCTTTCTTT
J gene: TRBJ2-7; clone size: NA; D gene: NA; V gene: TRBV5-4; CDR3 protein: CASSPGGGQFYEQYF; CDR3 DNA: TGTGCCAGCAGCCCGGGGGGGGGACAGTTCTACGAGCAGTACTTC
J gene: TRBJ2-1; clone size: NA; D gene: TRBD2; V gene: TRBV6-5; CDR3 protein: CANPPGLAYNEQFF; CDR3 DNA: TGTGCCAACCCTCCGGGACTAGCTTACAATGAGCAGTTCTTC
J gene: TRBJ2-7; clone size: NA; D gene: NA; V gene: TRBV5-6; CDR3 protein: CASSLYPQGLAYEQYF; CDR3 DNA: TGTGCCAGCAGCTTGTACCCTCAGGGCTTGGCCTACGAGCAGTACTTC
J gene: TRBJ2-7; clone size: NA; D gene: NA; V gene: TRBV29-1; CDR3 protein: CSVGEGTGPVEQYF; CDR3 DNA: TGCAGCGTTGGAGAGGGAACAGGGCCTGTCGAGCAGTACTTC
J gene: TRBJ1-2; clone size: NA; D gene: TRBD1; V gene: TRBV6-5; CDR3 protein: CASSTGQGAGGYTF; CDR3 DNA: TGTGCCAGCAGTACAGGACAGGGGGCCGGAGGCTACACCTTC
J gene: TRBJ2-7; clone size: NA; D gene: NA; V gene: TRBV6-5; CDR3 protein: CASSSRAYEQYF; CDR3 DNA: TGTGCCAGCAGTTCCAGGGCCTACGAGCAGTACTTC
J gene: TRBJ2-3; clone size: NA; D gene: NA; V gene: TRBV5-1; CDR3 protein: CASSLVYPGLTDTQYF; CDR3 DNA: TGCGCCAGCAGCTTGGTCTATCCGGGGCTCACAGATACGCAGTATTTT
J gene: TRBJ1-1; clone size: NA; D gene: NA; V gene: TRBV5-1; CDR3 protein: CASTPQTGNTEAFF; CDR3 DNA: TGCGCCAGCACCCCGCAGACGGGGAACACTGAAGCTTTCTTT
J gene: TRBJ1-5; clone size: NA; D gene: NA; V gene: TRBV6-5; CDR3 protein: CASETRGSNQPQHF; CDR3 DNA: TGTGCCAGCGAGACCAGGGGTAGCAATCAGCCCCAGCATTTT
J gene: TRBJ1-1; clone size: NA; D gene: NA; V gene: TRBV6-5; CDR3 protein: CASSRAGHTEAFF; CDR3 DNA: TGTGCCAGCAGTCGGGCTGGACACACTGAAGCTTTCTTT
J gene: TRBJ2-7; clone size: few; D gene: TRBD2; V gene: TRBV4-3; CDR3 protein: CASSQGVAGGFDEQYF; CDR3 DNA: TGCGCCAGCAGCCAAGGGGTGGCGGGAGGGTTCGACGAGCAGTACTTC
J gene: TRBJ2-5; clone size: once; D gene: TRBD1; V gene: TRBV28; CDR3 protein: CASSADRGHWETQYF; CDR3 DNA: TGTGCCAGCAGTGCGGACAGGGGGCATTGGGAGACCCAGTACTTC
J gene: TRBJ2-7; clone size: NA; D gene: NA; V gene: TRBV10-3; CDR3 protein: CAISEVEGGRGEQYF; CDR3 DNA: TGTGCCATCAGTGAGGTCGAGGGAGGTCGGGGCGAGCAGTACTTC
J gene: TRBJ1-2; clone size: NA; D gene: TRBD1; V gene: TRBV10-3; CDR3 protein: CAISEADGTGEYGYTF; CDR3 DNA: TGTGCCATCAGTGAGGCAGACGGGACAGGGGAGTATGGCTACACCTTC
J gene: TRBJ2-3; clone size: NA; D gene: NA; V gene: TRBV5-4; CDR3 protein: CASSSTTDTQYF; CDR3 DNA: TGTGCCAGCAGCTCAACGACAGATACGCAGTATTTT
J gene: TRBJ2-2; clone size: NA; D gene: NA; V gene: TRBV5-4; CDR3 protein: CASSFNTVPSTGELFF; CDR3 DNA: TGTGCCAGCAGCTTTAACACAGTTCCTTCTACCGGGGAGCTGTTTTTT
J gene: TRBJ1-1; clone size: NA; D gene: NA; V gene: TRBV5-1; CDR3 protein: CASSLERGTEAFF; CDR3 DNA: TGCGCCAGCAGCTTGGAACGGGGCACTGAAGCTTTCTTT
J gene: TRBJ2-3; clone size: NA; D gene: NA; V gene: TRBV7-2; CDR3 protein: CASSSGTPADTQYF; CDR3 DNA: TGTGCCAGCAGCTCCGGGACCCCAGCAGATACGCAGTATTTT
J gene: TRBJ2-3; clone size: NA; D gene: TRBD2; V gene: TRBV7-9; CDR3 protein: CASSLRAGGYTDTQYF; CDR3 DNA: TGTGCCAGCAGCTTACGAGCGGGGGGTTACACAGATACGCAGTATTTT
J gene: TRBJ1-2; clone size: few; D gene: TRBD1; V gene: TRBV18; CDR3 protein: CASSLAGQGEGGYTF; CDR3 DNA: TGTGCCAGCTCACTCGCCGGACAGGGAGAAGGTGGCTACACCTTC
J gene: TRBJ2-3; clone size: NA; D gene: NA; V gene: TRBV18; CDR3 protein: CASSLGQPRTDTQYF; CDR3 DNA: TGTGCCAGCTCACTAGGACAGCCTCGCACAGATACGCAGTATTTT
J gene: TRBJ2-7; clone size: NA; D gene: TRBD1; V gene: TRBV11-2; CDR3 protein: CASSADRVGYEQYF; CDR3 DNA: TGTGCCAGCAGCGCGGACAGGGTGGGCTACGAGCAGTACTTC
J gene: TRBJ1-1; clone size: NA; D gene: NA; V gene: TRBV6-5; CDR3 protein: CASRSGATEAFF; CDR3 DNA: TGTGCCAGCAGATCAGGGGCCACTGAAGCTTTCTTT
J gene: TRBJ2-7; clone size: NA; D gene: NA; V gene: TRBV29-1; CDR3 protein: CSVLSGFNGEQYF; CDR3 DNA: TGCAGCGTTCTGTCGGGGTTTAATGGGGAGCAGTACTTC
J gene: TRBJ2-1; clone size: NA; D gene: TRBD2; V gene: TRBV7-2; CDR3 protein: CASSLRPRREKDNEQFF; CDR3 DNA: TGTGCCAGCAGCTTACGCCCTCGGCGGGAGAAGGACAATGAGCAGTTCTTC
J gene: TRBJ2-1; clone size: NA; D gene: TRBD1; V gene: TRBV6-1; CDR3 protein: CASSGTGFLNEQFF; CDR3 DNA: TGTGCCAGCAGTGGGACAGGGTTTCTCAATGAGCAGTTCTTC
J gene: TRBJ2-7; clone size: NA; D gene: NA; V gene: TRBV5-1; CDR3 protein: CASSLVGGEQYF; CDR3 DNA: TGCGCCAGCAGCTTAGTAGGGGGCGAGCAGTACTTC
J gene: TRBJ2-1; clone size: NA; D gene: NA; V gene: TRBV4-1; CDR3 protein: CASSRSRHNEQFF; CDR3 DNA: TGCGCCAGCAGCCGGTCCCGTCACAATGAGCAGTTCTTC
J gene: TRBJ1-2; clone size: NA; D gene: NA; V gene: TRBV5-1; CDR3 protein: CASRSTGQSFNYGYTF; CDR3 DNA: TGCGCCAGCAGGTCTACCGGACAGAGCTTTAACTATGGCTACACCTTC
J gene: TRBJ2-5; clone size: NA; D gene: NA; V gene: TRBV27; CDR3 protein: CASSLTGQRETQYF; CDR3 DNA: TGTGCCAGCAGTTTGACAGGACAACGGGAGACCCAGTACTTC
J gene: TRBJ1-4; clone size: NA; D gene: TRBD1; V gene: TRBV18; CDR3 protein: CASSRQAGGREKLFF; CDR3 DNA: TGTGCCAGCTCACGACAGGCAGGGGGTCGCGAAAAACTGTTTTTT
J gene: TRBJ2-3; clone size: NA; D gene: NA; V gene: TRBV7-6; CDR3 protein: CASSRTRGSTDTQYF; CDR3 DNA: TGTGCCAGCAGCCGGACGAGGGGAAGCACAGATACGCAGTATTTT